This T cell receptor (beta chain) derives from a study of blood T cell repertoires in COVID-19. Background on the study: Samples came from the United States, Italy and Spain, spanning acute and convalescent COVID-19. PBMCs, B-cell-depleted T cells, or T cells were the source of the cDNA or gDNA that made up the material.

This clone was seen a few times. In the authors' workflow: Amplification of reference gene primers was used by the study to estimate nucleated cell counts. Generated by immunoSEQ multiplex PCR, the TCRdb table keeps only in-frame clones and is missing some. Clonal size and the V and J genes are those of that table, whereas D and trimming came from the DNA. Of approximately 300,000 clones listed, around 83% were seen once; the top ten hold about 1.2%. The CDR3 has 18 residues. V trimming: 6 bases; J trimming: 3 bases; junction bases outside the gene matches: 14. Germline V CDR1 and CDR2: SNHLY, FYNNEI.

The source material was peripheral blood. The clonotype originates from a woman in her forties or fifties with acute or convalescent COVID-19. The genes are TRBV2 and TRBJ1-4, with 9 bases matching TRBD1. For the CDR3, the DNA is TGTGCCAGCAGAAGACAACCGGGACAGGGATTGCCTAATGAAAAACTGTTTTTT. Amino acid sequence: CASRRQPGQGLPNEKLFF.